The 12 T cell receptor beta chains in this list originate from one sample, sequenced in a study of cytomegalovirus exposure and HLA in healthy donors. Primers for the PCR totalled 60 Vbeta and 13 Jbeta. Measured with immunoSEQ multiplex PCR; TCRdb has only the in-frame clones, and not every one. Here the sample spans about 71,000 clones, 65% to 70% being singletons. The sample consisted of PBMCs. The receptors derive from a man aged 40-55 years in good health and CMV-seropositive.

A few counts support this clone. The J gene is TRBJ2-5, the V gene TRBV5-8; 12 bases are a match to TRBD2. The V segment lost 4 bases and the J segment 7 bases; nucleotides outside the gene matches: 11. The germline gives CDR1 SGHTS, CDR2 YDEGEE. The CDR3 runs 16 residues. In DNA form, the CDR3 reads TGTGCCAGCAGCAACCCCGGGACTAGCGGGTCGGGGACCCAGTACTTC. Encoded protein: CASSNPGTSGSGTQYF.

The CDR3 DNA reads TGTGCCAGCAGGAAGTTGGAGGTTGGCTACACCTTC. Protein product: CASRKLEVGYTF. The chain joins TRBV28 to TRBJ1-2; D uncertain. Germline loops: CDR1 MDHEN, CDR2 SYDVKM. V gave up 6 bases and J gave up 7 bases, with 12 bases separating them. The CDR3 is 12 residues long.

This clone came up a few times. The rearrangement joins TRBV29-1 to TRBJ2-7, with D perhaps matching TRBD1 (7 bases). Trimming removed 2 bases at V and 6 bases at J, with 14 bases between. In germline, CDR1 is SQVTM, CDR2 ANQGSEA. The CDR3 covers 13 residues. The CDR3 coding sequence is TGCAGCGTTGAACAGGGGGGTGGCCGCGAGCAGTACTTC. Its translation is CSVEQGGGREQYF.

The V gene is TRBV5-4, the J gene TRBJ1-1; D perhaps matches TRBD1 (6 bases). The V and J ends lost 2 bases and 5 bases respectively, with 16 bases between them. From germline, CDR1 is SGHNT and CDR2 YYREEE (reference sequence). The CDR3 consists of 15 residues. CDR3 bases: TGTGCCAGCAGCTTACACAGGGTAGTAGGTACTGAAGCTTTCTTT. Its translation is CASSLHRVVGTEAFF.

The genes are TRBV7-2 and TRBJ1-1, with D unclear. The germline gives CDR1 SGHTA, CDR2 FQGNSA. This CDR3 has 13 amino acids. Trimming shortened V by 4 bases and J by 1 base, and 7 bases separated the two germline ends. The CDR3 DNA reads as TGTGCCAGCAGCTATGACACGAACACTGAAGCTTTCTTT. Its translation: CASSYDTNTEAFF.

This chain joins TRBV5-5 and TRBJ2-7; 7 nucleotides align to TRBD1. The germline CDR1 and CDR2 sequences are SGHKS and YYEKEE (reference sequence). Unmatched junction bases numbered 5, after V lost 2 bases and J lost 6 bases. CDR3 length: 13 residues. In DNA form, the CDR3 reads TGTGCCAGCAGCTTCGGACAGGTGCGCGAGCAGTACTTC. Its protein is CASSFGQVREQYF.

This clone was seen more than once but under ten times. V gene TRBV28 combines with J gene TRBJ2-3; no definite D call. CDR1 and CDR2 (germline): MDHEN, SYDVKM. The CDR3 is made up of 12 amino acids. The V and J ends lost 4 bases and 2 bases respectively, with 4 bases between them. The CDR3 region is CASSSFTDTQYF. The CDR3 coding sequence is TGTGCCAGCAGTTCATTCACAGATACGCAGTATTTT.

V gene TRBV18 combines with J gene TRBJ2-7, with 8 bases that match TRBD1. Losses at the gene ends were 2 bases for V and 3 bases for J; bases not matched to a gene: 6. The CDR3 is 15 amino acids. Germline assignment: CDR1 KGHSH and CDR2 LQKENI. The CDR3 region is CASSPSAGQGYEQYF. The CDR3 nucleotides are TGTGCCAGCTCACCAAGTGCAGGACAGGGCTACGAGCAGTACTTC.

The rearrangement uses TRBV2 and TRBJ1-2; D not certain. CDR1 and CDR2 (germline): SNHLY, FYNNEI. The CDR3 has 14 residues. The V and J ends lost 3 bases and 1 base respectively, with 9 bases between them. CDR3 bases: TGTGCCAGCAGTGAGTCAAACAATAACTATGGCTACACCTTC. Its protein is CASSESNNNYGYTF.

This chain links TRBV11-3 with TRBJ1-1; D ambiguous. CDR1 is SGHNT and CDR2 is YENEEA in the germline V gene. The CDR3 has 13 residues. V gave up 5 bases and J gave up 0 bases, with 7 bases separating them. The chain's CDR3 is CASSQAMNTEAFF. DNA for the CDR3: TGTGCCAGCAGCCAGGCTATGAACACTGAAGCTTTCTTT.

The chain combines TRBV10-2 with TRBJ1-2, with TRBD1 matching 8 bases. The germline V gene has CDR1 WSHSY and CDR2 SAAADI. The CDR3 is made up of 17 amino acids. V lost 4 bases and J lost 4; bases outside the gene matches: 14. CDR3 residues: CASSVTPLSDRAYGYTF. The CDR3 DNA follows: TGCGCCAGCAGTGTTACCCCCTTGTCGGACAGGGCCTATGGCTACACCTTC.

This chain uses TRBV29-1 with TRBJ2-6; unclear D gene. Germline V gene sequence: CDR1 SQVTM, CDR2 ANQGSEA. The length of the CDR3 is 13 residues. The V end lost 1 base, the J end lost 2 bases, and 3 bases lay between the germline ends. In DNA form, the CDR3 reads TGCAGCGTTGAAGGAGCTGGGGCCAACGTCCTGACTTTC. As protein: CSVEGAGANVLTF.